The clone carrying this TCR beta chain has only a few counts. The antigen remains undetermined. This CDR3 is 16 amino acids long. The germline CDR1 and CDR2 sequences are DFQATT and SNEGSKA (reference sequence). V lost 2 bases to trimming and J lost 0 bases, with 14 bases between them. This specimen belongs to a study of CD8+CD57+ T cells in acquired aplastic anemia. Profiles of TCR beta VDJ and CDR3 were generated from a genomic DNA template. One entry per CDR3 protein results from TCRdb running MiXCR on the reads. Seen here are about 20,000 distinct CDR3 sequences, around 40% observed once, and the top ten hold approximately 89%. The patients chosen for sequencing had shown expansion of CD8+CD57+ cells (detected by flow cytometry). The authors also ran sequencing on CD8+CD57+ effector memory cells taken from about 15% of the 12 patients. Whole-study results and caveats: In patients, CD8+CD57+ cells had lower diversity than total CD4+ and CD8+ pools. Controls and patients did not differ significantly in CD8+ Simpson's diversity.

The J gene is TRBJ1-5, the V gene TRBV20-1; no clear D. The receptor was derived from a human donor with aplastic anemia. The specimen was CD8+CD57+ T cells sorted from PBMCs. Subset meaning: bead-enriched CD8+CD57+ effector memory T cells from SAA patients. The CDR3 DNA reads TGCAGTGCTAGATTAGCAATCGAAGATAGCAATCAGCCCCAGCATTTT. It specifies CSARLAIEDSNQPQHF.